A single sample is the source of the 15 T cell receptor beta chains below, sequenced in a study of beta chain features in type 1 diabetes. Broader study findings: TCRB CDR3 length was moderately but significantly reduced in all four CD4+ subsets of Type 1 diabetes patients.

Their antigen targets remain unknown. The study reverse transcribed the entire isolated RNA, so it sequenced expressed TCRB transcripts. Sequencing was performed with immunoSEQ multiplex PCR; in TCRdb, only in-frame clones are kept and a portion is missing. The sample holds 500,000 to 800,000 clones; roughly 12% are singletons and the top ten take around 0.12%. The sequenced sample consisted of naive CD4+ T cells from blood. The receptors shown here come from a man aged 30 to 39 with type 1 diabetes.

This clone came up a few times. J is TRBJ1-1 and V is TRBV18; tentative D call: TRBD1 (6 bases). In germline, CDR1 is KGHSH, CDR2 LQKENI. V was trimmed by 1 base and J by 3 bases, leaving 12 bases between them. The CDR3 length is 15 residues. CDR3 residues: CASSPRAGADTEAFF. CDR3 DNA: TGTGCCAGCTCACCACGTGCAGGGGCGGACACTGAAGCTTTCTTT.

This chain uses TRBV5-1 with TRBJ2-3; a possible D gene is TRBD1 (6 bases). The germline V gene has CDR1 SGHRS and CDR2 YFSETQ. The CDR3 has 15 residues. The V end was cut by 2 bases, the J end by 1 base, with 11 bases between. The CDR3 sequence: CASSLTGFRTDTQYF. The CDR3 DNA is TGCGCCAGCAGCTTAACAGGGTTCCGCACAGATACGCAGTATTTT.

The chain carries TRBV6-6 and TRBJ2-7; D unclear. Germline V gene data show CDR1 as MNHNY and CDR2 as SVGAGI (reference sequence). CDR3 length: 13 residues. Trimming removed 6 bases from V and 7 bases from J, with 16 bases in between. The CDR3: CASSDPLPREQYF. The CDR3 DNA reads as TGTGCCAGCAGCGATCCCCTGCCGAGGGAGCAGTACTTC.

The V call is TRBV7-8, the J call TRBJ1-3; D ambiguous. The V gene's germline CDR1 is SGHVS and CDR2 FQNEAQ. The V and J ends lost 2 bases and 0 bases respectively, with 8 bases between them. The CDR3 runs 15 residues. The CDR3 DNA follows: TGTGCCAGCAGCTTAAAGACAAACTCTGGAAACACCATATATTTT. Translated, it gives CASSLKTNSGNTIYF. The complete variable domain, with remaining parts taken from reference TRBV7-8 and TRBJ1-3, reads GAGVSQSPRYKVAKRGQDVALRCDPISGHVSLFWYQQALGQGPEFLTYFQNEAQLDKSGLPSDRFFAERPEGSVSTLKIQRTQQEDSAVYLCASSLKTNSGNTIYFGEGSWLTVV.

V is TRBV14 and J is TRBJ2-7, with D maybe TRBD1 (6 bases). The CDR3 is 15 residues long. From germline, CDR1 is SGHDN and CDR2 FVKESK. Trimming stripped 3 bases from V and 2 bases from J, with 14 bases between. The CDR3 protein is CASSQGFGDTYEQYF. DNA for the CDR3: TGTGCCAGCAGCCAGGGTTTCGGGGACACCTACGAGCAGTACTTC.

The chain joins TRBV5-1 to TRBJ2-1, with D uncertain. CDR1 is SGHRS, CDR2 YFSETQ, per germline. The ends were cut back, 3 bases at V and 5 bases at J, with 9 bases in the middle. This CDR3 is built from 13 residues. DNA for the CDR3: TGCGCCAGCAGCTCTCTCGAGAACAATGAGCAGTTCTTC. Its protein product is CASSSLENNEQFF. The complete variable domain, with remaining parts taken from reference TRBV5-1 and TRBJ2-1, reads KAGVTQTPRYLIKTRGQQVTLSCSPISGHRSVSWYQQTPGQGLQFLFEYFSETQRNKGNFPGRFSGRQFSNSRSEMNVSTLELGDSALYLCASSSLENNEQFFGPGTRLTVL.

The rearrangement links TRBV6-5 to TRBJ2-7, with D tentatively TRBD1 (6 bases). V was pared by 6 bases and J by 0 bases, with 15 bases between. Germline loops: CDR1 MNHEY, CDR2 SVGAGI. The CDR3 has 15 residues. The CDR3 is CASSSQGSLSYEQYF. CDR3 coding DNA: TGTGCCAGCAGCTCTCAGGGGAGCCTCTCCTACGAGCAGTACTTC.

This clone turned up a few times. This CDR3 is CASSKASQDRVNQPQHF. For the CDR3, the DNA is TGTGCCAGCAGCAAAGCATCCCAGGACAGGGTCAATCAGCCCCAGCATTTT. The chain combines TRBV21-1 with TRBJ1-5; the D segment call TRBD1 is taken from the table without a DNA check. TRBV21-1 is shown as a pseudogene. The CDR3 contains 17 residues.

The rearrangement joins TRBV28 to TRBJ1-2, with D possibly TRBD1 on 6 matching bases. This CDR3 spans 14 amino acids. CDR1 and CDR2 (germline): MDHEN, SYDVKM. Trimming cost V 4 bases and J 6 bases, with 15 bases left between them. The CDR3 bases are TGTGCCAGCAGTTCAGGGGCGCGGTCGGATGGCTACACCTTC. This encodes CASSSGARSDGYTF.

This chain uses TRBV6-1 with TRBJ1-6; the D gene is possibly TRBD1 (6 bases). V was clipped by 7 bases and J by 3 bases, with 13 bases between them. This CDR3 contains 15 residues. Germline assignment: CDR1 MNHNS and CDR2 SASEGT. In nucleotides, the CDR3 is TGTGCCAGCATCGGGGGGGCGAACTATAATTCACCCCTCCACTTT. Translation gives CASIGGANYNSPLHF.

The rearrangement joins TRBV7-2 to TRBJ2-7; 7 bases agree with TRBD1. V was pared by 3 bases and J by 4 bases, with 9 bases of the junction left unmatched. Germline V gene data show CDR1 as SGHTA and CDR2 as FQGNSA. The CDR3 spans 15 residues. CDR3: CASSFGTASRYEQYF. The CDR3 nucleotides read TGTGCCAGCAGCTTCGGGACAGCAAGCCGTTACGAGCAGTACTTC.

This chain connects TRBV4-3 to TRBJ2-3; no definite D call. CDR1 is LGHNA and CDR2 is YSLEER in the germline V gene. Trimming took off 2 bases at V and 5 bases at J, with 5 bases between the two ends. This CDR3 is built from 12 residues. CDR3 in DNA: TGCGCCAGCAGCCAAACGGTAGATACGCAGTATTTT. Encoded protein: CASSQTVDTQYF.

The table lists this clone with a few counts. The chain recombines TRBV28 with TRBJ2-7, with D tentatively TRBD1 (5 bases). V was trimmed by 11 bases and J by 0 bases, leaving 11 bases between them. This CDR3 contains 12 residues. Germline assignment: CDR1 MDHEN and CDR2 SYDVKM. Here the CDR3 DNA reads TGTGCCTCATACAGGAGCTCCTACGAGCAGTACTTC. It encodes CASYRSSYEQYF. Looking up the rest from reference TRBV28 and TRBJ2-7 gives the full variable domain: DVKVTQSSRYLVKRTGEKVFLECVQDMDHENMFWYRQDPGLGLRLIYFSYDVKMKEKGDIPEGYSVSREKKERFSLILESASTNQTSMYLCASYRSSYEQYFGPGTRLTVT.

This chain connects TRBV7-9 to TRBJ2-5; unclear D gene. Germline lookup yields CDR1 SEHNR and CDR2 FQNEAQ (reference sequence). Trimming stripped 1 base from V and 5 bases from J, with 14 bases between. CDR3 size: 15 residues. Written as DNA, the CDR3 is TGTGCCAGCAGCTTAGACGGGTTGGGTCGGGAGACCCAGTACTTC. Amino acid sequence: CASSLDGLGRETQYF.

The chain combines TRBV11-3 with TRBJ2-7; D not certain. V lost 2 bases and J lost 5, with 10 bases in between. The CDR3 has 13 residues. Germline V gene data show CDR1 as SGHNT and CDR2 as YENEEA. CDR3 nucleotide sequence: TGTGCCAGCAGCTTAAACTCCGTTCACGAGCAGTACTTC. It codes for CASSLNSVHEQYF.